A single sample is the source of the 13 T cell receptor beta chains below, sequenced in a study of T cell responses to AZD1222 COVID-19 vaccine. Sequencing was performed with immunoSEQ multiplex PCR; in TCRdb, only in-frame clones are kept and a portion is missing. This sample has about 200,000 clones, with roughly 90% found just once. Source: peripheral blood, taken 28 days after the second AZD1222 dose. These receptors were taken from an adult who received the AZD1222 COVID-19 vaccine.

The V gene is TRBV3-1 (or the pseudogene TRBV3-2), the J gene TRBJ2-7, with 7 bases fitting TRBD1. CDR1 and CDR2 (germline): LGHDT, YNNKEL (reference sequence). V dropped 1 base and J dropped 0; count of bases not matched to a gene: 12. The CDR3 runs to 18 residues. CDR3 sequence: CASSQGQGIPIGSYEQYF. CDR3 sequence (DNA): TGTGCCAGCAGCCAAGGACAGGGCATCCCTATTGGCTCCTACGAGCAGTACTTC.

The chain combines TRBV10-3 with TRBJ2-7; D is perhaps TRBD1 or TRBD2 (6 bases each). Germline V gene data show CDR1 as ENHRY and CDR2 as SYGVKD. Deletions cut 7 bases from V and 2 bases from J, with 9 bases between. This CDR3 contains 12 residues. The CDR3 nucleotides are TGTGCCATCAATGGGGGGCCCTACGAGCAGTACTTC. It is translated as CAINGGPYEQYF.

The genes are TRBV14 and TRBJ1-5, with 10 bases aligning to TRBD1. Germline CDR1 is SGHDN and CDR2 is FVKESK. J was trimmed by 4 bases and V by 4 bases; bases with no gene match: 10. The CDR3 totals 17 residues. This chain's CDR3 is CASSPTGGEPQNQPQHF. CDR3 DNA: TGTGCCAGCAGCCCGACAGGGGGCGAGCCCCAAAATCAGCCCCAGCATTTT.

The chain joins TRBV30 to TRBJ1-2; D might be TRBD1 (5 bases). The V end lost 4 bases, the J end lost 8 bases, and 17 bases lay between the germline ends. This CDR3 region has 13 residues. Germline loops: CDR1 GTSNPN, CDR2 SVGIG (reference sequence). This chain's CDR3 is CAWTESSGYGYTF. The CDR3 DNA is TGTGCCTGGACTGAGTCCTCAGGGTACGGCTACACCTTC.

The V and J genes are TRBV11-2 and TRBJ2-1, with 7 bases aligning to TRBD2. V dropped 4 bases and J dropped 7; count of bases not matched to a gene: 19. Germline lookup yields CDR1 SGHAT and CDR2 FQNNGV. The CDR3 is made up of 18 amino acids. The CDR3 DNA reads TGTGCCAGCAGCTCCAGGGTGACAGCGGGACCCCTCGTAAATGAGCAGTTCTTC. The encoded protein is CASSSRVTAGPLVNEQFF.

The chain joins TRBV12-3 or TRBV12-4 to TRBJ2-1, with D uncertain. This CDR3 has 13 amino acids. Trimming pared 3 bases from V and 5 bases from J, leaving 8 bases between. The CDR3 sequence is CASSFSNDNEQFF. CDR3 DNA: TGTGCCAGCAGTTTTAGCAACGACAATGAGCAGTTCTTC.

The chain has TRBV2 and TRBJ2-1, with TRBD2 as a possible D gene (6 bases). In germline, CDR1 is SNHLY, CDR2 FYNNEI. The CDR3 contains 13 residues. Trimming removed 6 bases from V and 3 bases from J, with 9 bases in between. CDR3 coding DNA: TGTGCCAGCAGGGACGGGGGCTACAATGAGCAGTTCTTC. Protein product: CASRDGGYNEQFF.

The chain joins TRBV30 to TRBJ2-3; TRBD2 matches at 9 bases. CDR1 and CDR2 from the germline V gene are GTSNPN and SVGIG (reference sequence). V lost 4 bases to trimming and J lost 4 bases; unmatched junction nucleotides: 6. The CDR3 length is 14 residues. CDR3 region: CAWTVTSGSDTQYF. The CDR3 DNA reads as TGTGCCTGGACAGTGACTAGCGGCTCAGATACGCAGTATTTT.

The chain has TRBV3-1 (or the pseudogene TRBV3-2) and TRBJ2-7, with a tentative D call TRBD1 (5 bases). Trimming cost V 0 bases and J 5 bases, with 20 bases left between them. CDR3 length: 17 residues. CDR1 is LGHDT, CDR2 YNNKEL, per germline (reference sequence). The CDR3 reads CASSQDLGPQGTDEQYF. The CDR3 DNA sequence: TGTGCCAGCAGCCAAGATTTGGGCCCCCAGGGCACTGACGAGCAGTACTTC.

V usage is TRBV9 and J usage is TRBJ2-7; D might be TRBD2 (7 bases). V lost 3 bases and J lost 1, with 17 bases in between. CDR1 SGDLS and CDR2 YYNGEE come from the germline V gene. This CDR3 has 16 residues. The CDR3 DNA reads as TGTGCCAGCAGCGCCAGGGGACTATTAAGGTCCTACGAGCAGTACTTC. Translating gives CASSARGLLRSYEQYF. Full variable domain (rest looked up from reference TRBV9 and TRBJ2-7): DSGVTQTPKHLITATGQRVTLRCSPRSGDLSVYWYQQSLDQGLQFLIQYYNGEERAKGNILERFSAQQFPDLHSELNLSSLELGDSALYFCASSARGLLRSYEQYFGPGTRLTVT.

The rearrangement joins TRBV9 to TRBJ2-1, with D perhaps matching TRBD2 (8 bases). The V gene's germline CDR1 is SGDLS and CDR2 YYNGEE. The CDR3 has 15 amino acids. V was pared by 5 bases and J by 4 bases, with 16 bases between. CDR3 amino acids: CASSGGGTVYNEQFF. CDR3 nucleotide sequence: TGTGCCAGCAGTGGCGGGGGGACAGTGTACAATGAGCAGTTCTTC.

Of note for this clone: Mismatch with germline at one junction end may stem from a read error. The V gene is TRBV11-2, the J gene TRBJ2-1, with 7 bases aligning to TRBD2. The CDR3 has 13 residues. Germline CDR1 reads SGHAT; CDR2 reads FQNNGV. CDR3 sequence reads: CASSLGGREHPIF. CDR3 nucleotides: TGTGCCAGCAGCTTGGGAGGGCGGGAACATCCGATCTTC.

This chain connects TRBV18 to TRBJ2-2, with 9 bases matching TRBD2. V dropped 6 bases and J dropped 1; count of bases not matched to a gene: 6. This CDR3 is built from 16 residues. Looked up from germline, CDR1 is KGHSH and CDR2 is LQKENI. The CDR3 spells CASSSSGKGNTGELFF. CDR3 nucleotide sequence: TGTGCCAGCTCTTCTAGCGGGAAGGGGAACACCGGGGAGCTGTTTTTT.